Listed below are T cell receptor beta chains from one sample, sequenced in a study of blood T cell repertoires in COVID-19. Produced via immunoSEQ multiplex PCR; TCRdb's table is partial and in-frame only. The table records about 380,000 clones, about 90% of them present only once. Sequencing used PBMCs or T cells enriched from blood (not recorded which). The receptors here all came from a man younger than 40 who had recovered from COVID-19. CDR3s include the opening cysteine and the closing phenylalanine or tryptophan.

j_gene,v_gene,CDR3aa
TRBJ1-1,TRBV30,CAWSPPDSPNTEAFF
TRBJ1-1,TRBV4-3,CASSQVGTGRGNTEAFF
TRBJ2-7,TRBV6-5,CASSYRAGSSYEQYF
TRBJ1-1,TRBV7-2,CASSLASGGLEAFF
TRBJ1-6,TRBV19,CASSIGGGRSPLHF
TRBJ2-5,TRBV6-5,CASSSSSSVTQYF
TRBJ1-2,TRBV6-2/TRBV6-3,CASSRDRGYGYTF
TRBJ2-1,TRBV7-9,CASSYGASGHNEQFF
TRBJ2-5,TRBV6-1,CASSEAGQGNTQYF
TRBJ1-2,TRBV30,CAWNYRDRGNGYTF
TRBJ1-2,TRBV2,CASTWQYGYTF
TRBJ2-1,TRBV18,CASHGTGGSINEQFF
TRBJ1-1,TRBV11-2,CASSTLGPRGWGPTEAFF
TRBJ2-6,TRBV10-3,CAILSRTSPFSGANVLTF
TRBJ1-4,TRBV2,CASSTLPRTYEKLFF
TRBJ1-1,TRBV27,CASSLRPTGEAFF
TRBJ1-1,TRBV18,CASSPTTMTEAFF
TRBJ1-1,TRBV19,CASRREGRTEAFF
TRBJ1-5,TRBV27,CASSLFGDSNQPQHF
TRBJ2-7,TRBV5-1,CASSSGQGAEYF
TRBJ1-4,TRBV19,CASSRATNEKLFF
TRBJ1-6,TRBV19,CASSMGTGGSPLHF
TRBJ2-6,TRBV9,CASSVALPRGHSGANVLTF
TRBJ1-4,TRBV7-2,CASSLTPVGANEKLFF
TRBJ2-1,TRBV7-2,CASSLDGPLTLGSYNEQFF
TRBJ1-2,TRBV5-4,CASSWEGVGMANYGYTF
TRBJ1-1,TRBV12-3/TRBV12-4,CASSRSGSEAFF
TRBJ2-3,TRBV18,CASSRGQSTDTQYF
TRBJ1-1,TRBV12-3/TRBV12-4,CASSWTASTAFF
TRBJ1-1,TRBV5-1,CASSLEEAVNTEAFF
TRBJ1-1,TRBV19,CASRTRGGRYTEAFF
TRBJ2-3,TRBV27,CASSPDRATDTQYF
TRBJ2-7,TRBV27,CASSLSGAGAYEQYF
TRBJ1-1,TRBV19,CASRDRRNTEAFF
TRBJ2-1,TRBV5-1,CASSSVRNEQFF
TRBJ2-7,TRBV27,CASSLSGDRVVHEQYF
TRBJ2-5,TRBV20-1,CSASGAYQETQYF
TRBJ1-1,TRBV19,CASSQGVNTEAFF
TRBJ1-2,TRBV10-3,CAISESGREGGYTF
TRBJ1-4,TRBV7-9,CASSEGVATNEKLFF
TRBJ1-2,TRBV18,CASSPGQGRGYGYTF
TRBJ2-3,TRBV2,CASSEARGLTQYF